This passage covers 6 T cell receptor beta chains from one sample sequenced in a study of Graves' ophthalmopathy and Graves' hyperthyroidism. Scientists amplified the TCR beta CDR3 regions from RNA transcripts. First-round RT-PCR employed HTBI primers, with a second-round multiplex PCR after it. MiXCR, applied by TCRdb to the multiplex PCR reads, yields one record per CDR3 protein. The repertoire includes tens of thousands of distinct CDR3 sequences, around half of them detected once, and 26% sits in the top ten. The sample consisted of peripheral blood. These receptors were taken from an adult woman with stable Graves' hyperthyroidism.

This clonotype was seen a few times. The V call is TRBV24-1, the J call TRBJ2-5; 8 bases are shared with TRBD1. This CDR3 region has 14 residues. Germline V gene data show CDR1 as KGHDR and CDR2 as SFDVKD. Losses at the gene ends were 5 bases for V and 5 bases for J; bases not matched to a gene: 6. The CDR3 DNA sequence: TGTGCCACCAGTGGGAACAGGGGGTGGGAGACCCAGTACTTC. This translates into CATSGNRGWETQYF.

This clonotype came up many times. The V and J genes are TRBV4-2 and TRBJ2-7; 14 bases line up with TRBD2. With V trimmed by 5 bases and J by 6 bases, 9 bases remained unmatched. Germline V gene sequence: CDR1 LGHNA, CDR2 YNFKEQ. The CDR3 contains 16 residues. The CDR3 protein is CASSRMGTSGRFEQYF. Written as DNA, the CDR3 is TGTGCCAGCAGCAGGATGGGGACTAGCGGGAGATTCGAGCAGTACTTC.

The CDR3 region has the DNA TGTGCCAGCAAGCCGGGACAGAACTATGGCTACACCTTC. Translating it yields CASKPGQNYGYTF. J is TRBJ1-2 and V is TRBV7-3; 7 bases line up with TRBD1. CDR1 SGHTA and CDR2 FQGTGA come from the germline V gene. The CDR3 is 13 residues long. The V segment lost 7 bases and the J segment 2 bases; nucleotides outside the gene matches: 4.

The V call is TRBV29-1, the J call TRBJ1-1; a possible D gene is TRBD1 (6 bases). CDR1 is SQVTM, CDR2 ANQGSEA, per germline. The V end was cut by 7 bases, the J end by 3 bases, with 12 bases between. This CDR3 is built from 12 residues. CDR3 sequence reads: CSDGGRDTEAFF. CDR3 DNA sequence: TGCAGCGACGGGGGGCGGGACACTGAAGCTTTCTTT. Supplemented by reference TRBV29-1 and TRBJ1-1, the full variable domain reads SAVISQKPSRDICQRGTSLTIQCQVDSQVTMMFWYRQQPGQSLTLIATANQGSEATYESGFVIDKFPISRPNLTFSTLTVSNMSPEDSSIYLCSDGGRDTEAFFGQGTRLTVV.

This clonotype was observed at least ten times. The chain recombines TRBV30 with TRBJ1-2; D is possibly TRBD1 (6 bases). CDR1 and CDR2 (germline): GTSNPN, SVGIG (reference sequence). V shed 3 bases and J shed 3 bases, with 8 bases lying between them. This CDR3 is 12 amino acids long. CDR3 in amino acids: CAWSAGDYGYTF. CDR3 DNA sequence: TGTGCCTGGAGCGCAGGGGACTATGGCTACACCTTC. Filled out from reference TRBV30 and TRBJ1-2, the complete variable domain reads SQTIHQWPATLVQPVGSPLSLECTVEGTSNPNLYWYRQAAGRGLQLLFYSVGIGQISSEVPQNLSASRPQDRQFILSSKKLLLSDSGFYLCAWSAGDYGYTFGSGTRLTVV.

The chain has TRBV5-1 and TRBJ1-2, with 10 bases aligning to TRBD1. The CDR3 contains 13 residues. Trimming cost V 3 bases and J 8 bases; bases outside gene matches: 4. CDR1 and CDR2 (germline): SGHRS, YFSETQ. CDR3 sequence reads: CASSSGQGRGYTF. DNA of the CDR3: TGCGCCAGCAGCTCGGGACAGGGGAGGGGCTACACCTTC. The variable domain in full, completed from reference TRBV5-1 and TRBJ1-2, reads KAGVTQTPRYLIKTRGQQVTLSCSPISGHRSVSWYQQTPGQGLQFLFEYFSETQRNKGNFPGRFSGRQFSNSRSEMNVSTLELGDSALYLCASSSGQGRGYTFGSGTRLTVV.